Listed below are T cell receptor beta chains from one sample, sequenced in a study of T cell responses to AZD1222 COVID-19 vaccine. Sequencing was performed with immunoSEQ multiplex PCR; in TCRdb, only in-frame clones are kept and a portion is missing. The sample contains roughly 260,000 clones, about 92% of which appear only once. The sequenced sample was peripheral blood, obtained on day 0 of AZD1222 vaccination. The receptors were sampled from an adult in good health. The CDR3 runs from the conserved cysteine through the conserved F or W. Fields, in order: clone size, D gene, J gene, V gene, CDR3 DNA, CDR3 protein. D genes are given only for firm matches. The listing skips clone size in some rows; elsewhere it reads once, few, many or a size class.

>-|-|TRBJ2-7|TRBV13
TGTGCCAGCAGCCCGAGTTCTGGGGAGCAGTACTTC
CASSPSSGEQYF
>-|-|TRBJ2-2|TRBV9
TGTGCCAGCAGCGTAGGAACTAGGCTGGCCGGGGAGCTGTTTTTT
CASSVGTRLAGELFF
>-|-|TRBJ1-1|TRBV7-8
TGTGCCAGCAGCTTAGGATCCGGGCTCGGGACTGAAGCTTTCTTT
CASSLGSGLGTEAFF
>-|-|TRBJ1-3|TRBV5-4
TGTGCCAGCAGCTTGGGGGGTGGGGGAAACACCATATATTTT
CASSLGGGGNTIYF
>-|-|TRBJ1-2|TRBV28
TGTGCCAGCAGTTTGGCGGAGCAGGTCGACGGCTACACCTTC
CASSLAEQVDGYTF
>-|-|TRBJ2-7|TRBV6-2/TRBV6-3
TGTGCCAGCAGTCGGGGCACCTCCTACGAGCAGTACTTC
CASSRGTSYEQYF
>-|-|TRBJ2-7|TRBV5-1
TGCGCCAGCAGCTTCTCTTCGAAGGGGGACGAGCAGTACTTC
CASSFSSKGDEQYF
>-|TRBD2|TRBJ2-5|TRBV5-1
TGCGCCAGCAGCTTGGAGATGGCGGGGGGGCCTGGGGAGACCCAGTACTTC
CASSLEMAGGPGETQYF
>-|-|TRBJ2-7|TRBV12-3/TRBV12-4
TGTGCCAGCAGCCGGGGTTTCTACGAGCAGTACTTC
CASSRGFYEQYF
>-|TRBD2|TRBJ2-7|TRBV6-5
TGTGCCAGCAGCCGACTAGCTGTGTCCTACGAGCAGTACTTC
CASSRLAVSYEQYF
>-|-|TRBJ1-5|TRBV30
TGTGCCTGGAGTGTACAGGGCAATCAGCCCCAGCATTTT
CAWSVQGNQPQHF
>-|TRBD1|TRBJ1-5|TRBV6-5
TGTGCCAGCAGCCAGGGGGCAACTCAGCCCCAGCATTTT
CASSQGATQPQHF
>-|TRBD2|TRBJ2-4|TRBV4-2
TGTGCCAGCAGCCCGGGGACTAGCGGGAGGTTTGGCAAAAACATTCAGTACTTC
CASSPGTSGRFGKNIQYF
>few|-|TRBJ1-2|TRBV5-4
TGTGCCAGCAGCTTGAGACAGGTCAACCACTACACCTTC
CASSLRQVNHYTF
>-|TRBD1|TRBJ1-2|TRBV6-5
TGTGCCAGCAAAAGAGTGGGACAGAACTATGGCTACACCTTC
CASKRVGQNYGYTF
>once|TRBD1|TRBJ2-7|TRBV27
TGTGCCAGCAGCCCTGGGACAGGGGGCTACGAGCAGTACTTC
CASSPGTGGYEQYF
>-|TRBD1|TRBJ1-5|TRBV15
TGTGCCACCAGCCAACAGGGGGGACCCCAGCCCCAGCATTTT
CATSQQGGPQPQHF
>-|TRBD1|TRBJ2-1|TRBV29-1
TGCAGCGTTGGTGTCGGGACAGCTCGTGAGCAGTTCTTC
CSVGVGTAREQFF
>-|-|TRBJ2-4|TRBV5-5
TGTGCCAGCGCTAACATGCTAGCCAAAAACATTCAGTACTTC
CASANMLAKNIQYF
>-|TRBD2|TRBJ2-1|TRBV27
TGTGCCAGCAGTTTTAGGACTAGCGGAACCTACAATGAGCAGTTCTTC
CASSFRTSGTYNEQFF
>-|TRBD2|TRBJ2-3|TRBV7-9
TGTGCCAGCAGCACCCCAGCGGGGGGGCTTCATACGCAGTATTTT
CASSTPAGGLHTQYF
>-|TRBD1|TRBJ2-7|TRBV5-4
TGTGCCAGCAGCCTTGGGACAGGGGATCTATACGAGCAGTACTTC
CASSLGTGDLYEQYF
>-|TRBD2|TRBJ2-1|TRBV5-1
TGCGCCAGCAGCTTTAGTAGCGGGAGCAGAGACAATGAGCAGTTCTTC
CASSFSSGSRDNEQFF
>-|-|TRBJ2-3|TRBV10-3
TGTGCCATCAGTGAGTCTTATAGGGTCCGCACAGATACGCAGTATTTT
CAISESYRVRTDTQYF
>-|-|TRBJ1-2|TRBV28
TGTGCCAGCAGACGGGACGGAACTTATGGCTACACCTTC
CASRRDGTYGYTF
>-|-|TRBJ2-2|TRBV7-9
TGTGCCAGCAGCTTAGCGGGGGGGAACACCGGGGAGCTGTTTTTT
CASSLAGGNTGELFF
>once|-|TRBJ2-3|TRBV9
TGTGCCAGCAGCGTAGGGAGGGGGGCCATGGCAGATACGCAGTATTTT
CASSVGRGAMADTQYF
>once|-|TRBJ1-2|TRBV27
TGTGCCAGCAGTTTAGAGGGAAGCTATGGCTACACCTTC
CASSLEGSYGYTF
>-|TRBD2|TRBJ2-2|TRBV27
TGTGCCAGCAGCCGTACTAGCGGGCTGAACACCGGGGAGCTGTTTTTT
CASSRTSGLNTGELFF
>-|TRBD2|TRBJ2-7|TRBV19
TGTGCCACCCGCGGCCTAGCGGGAGGCTCGGGAAACGAGCAGTACTTC
CATRGLAGGSGNEQYF
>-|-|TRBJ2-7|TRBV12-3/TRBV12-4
TGTGCCAGCAGTTTATACAGGTCGGGCGAGCAGTACTTC
CASSLYRSGEQYF
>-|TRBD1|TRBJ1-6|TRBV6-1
TGTGCCAGCAGGCCGACCGGGACAGAGAATTCACCCCTCCACTTT
CASRPTGTENSPLHF
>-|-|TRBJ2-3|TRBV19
TGTGCCAGTAGTCCCAAAGTCCCCCCGGGGGATACGCAGTATTTT
CASSPKVPPGDTQYF
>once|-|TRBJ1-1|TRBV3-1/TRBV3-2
TGTGCCAGCAGCCAAGGAGGCGTACCTTACACTGAAGCTTTCTTT
CASSQGGVPYTEAFF
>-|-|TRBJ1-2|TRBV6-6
TGTGCCAGCAGTTTGTACTATGGCTACACCTTC
CASSLYYGYTF
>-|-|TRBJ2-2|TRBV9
TGTGCCAGCAGCGTAGTGTCCACCGGGGAGCTGTTTTTT
CASSVVSTGELFF
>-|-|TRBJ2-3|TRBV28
TGTGCCAGCAGTTTAAGCGGCACAGATACGCAGTATTTT
CASSLSGTDTQYF
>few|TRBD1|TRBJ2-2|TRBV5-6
TGTGCCACTGGGACAGGGCCTAACACCGGGGAGCTGTTTTTT
CATGTGPNTGELFF
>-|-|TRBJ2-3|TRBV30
TGTGCCTGGACTAGCACAGATACGCAGTATTTT
CAWTSTDTQYF
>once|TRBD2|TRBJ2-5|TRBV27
TGTGCCAGCAGTGCCTGGACTAGCGGGGGCCAAGAGACCCAGTACTTC
CASSAWTSGGQETQYF